This T cell receptor (beta chain) was recorded in a study of blood T cell repertoires in COVID-19. Overall study context: Whether acute or convalescent, the COVID-19 samples came from the United States, Italy and Spain. The analysed material was cDNA or gDNA that came from T cells, B-cell-depleted T cells, or PBMCs.

Germline-derived CDR1 and CDR2 are MDHEN and SYDVKM. V dropped 2 bases and J dropped 10 bases, with 18 bases sitting between them. This CDR3 comprises 14 residues. Under the authors' procedure: Reference gene primer amplification gave nucleated cell count estimates. The repertoire was sequenced with immunoSEQ multiplex PCR; TCRdb's copy has only in-frame clones and lacks some. Clone size and V and J calls were adopted from that table, with D and trimming inferred from the DNA. The sample records tens of thousands of clones, roughly nine tenths being singletons. Sequenced sample: peripheral blood. The chain links TRBV28 to TRBJ2-7; maybe TRBD2 (7 bases). The TCR originated in a man between 60 and 75 years old with acute or convalescent COVID-19. The CDR3 spells CASSLRQGRGLQYF. CDR3 nucleotides: TGTGCCAGCAGTTTACGGCAGGGGCGGGGGCTTCAGTACTTC.